This T cell receptor beta chain came from a study of blood T cell repertoires in COVID-19. This clone was detected once. The method was immunoSEQ multiplex PCR; TCRdb's version includes in-frame clones alone and lacks a portion of them. The top ten clones hold less than 3.5% of a sample with under 250,000 clones, more than 70% of them seen once. The CDR3 has 15 amino acids. Germline-derived CDR1 and CDR2 are LNHDA and SQIVND (reference sequence). The V end lost 8 bases, the J end lost 2 bases, and 13 bases lay between the germline ends. This receptor was identified in a man between 50 and 59 years old with active or convalescent COVID-19. V gene TRBV19 combines with J gene TRBJ1-6; TRBD1 might be the D (6 bases). The sample comprised peripheral blood. The CDR3 region has the DNA TGTGCCAGTGGGGCGGGGGCGGCCTATAATTCACCCCTCCACTTT. It codes for CASGAGAAYNSPLHF.